This T cell receptor beta chain was identified in a study of T cell responses to AZD1222 COVID-19 vaccine. General study results and limits: Sampling that yielded the repertoires occurred only after the peak T cell response.

V shed 0 bases and J shed 3 bases, with 10 bases lying between them. The CDR3 extends over 15 amino acids. The germline gives CDR1 SGDLS, CDR2 YYNGEE. To note about this clone: Its specificity is unknown.

Profiling relied on immunoSEQ multiplex PCR, and the TCRdb table lists in-frame clones only, not all of them. The sample includes 100,000 to 120,000 clones, roughly 89% of them seen just once. The chain links TRBV9 to TRBJ2-1, with D maybe TRBD2 (6 bases). Sequenced material: peripheral blood, taken 28 days after the second AZD1222 dose. The receptor was derived from an adult who received the AZD1222 COVID-19 vaccine. The CDR3 protein is CASSVEEGGYNEQFF. DNA for the CDR3: TGTGCCAGCAGCGTAGAGGAGGGTGGCTACAATGAGCAGTTCTTC. Looking up the rest from reference TRBV9 and TRBJ2-1 gives the full variable domain: DSGVTQTPKHLITATGQRVTLRCSPRSGDLSVYWYQQSLDQGLQFLIQYYNGEERAKGNILERFSAQQFPDLHSELNLSSLELGDSALYFCASSVEEGGYNEQFFGPGTRLTVL.